The rows below give T cell receptor beta chains drawn from one sample of a study of cytomegalovirus exposure and HLA in healthy donors. Only in-frame clones appear in the TCRdb table, and some are missing; sequencing was by immunoSEQ multiplex PCR. The table lists 65,000 to 80,000 clones, 74% of them singletons, with approximately 9% in the top ten. The sequenced sample was PBMCs. Receptor source: a man aged 40-49 years in good health and CMV-seropositive. Both conserved end residues are part of each CDR3. The D gene is left open where the match is weak.

CDR3 length,D gene,J gene,V gene,CDR3 protein,CDR3 DNA
15,.,TRBJ2-5,TRBV14,CASSQDSVTRGTQYF,TGTGCCAGCAGCCAAGATTCAGTTACAAGAGGGACCCAGTACTTC
13,.,TRBJ2-1,TRBV7-9,CSSSPAGVNEQFF,TGTTCCAGCAGCCCAGCAGGGGTGAATGAGCAGTTCTTC
15,TRBD2,TRBJ2-3,TRBV11-2,CASSFGGRAADTQYF,TGTGCCAGCAGCTTTGGCGGGAGGGCCGCAGATACGCAGTATTTT
15,TRBD1,TRBJ1-1,TRBV11-1,CASSPRDRVDTEAFF,TGTGCCAGCAGTCCTCGGGACAGGGTAGACACTGAAGCTTTCTTT
15,.,TRBJ2-3,TRBV5-1,CASSSETFGTDTQYF,TGCGCCAGCAGCTCCGAGACATTCGGCACAGATACGCAGTATTTT
17,TRBD1,TRBJ2-7,TRBV5-8,CASSPVDRGFKSYEQYF,TGTGCCAGCAGCCCGGTGGACAGGGGGTTCAAGTCCTACGAGCAGTACTTC
15,.,TRBJ2-6,TRBV6-1,CASSPQGTGANVLTF,TGTGCCAGCAGTCCACAGGGTACTGGGGCCAACGTCCTGACTTTC
16,TRBD1,TRBJ1-5,TRBV28,CASSPLQGGLDQPQHF,TGTGCCAGCAGCCCCCTACAGGGGGGACTGGATCAGCCCCAGCATTTT
14,.,TRBJ2-3,TRBV10-3,CAISAGDFTDTQYF,TGTGCCATCAGTGCGGGGGACTTCACAGATACGCAGTATTTT
16,TRBD2,TRBJ2-5,TRBV11-3,CASSQGLAGGPATQYF,TGTGCCAGCAGCCAGGGACTAGCGGGGGGGCCCGCGACCCAGTACTTC